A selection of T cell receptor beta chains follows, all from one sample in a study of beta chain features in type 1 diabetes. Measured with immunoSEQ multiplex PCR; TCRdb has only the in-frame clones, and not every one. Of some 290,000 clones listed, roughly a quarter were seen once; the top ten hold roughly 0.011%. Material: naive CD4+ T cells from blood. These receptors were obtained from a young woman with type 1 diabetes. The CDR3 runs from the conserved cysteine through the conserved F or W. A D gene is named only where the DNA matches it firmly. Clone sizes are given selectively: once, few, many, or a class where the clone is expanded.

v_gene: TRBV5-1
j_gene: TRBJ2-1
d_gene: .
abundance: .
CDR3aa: CASGAGSSSYNEQFF
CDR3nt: TGCGCCAGCGGCGCAGGGTCTAGCTCCTACAATGAGCAGTTCTTC

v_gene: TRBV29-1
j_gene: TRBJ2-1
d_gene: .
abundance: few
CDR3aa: CSVGKRYSYNEQFF
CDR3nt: TGCAGCGTGGGGAAGCGGTACTCCTACAATGAGCAGTTCTTC

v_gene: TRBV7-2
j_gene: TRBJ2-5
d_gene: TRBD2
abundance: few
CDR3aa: CASSFPQSGNQETQYF
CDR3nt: TGTGCCAGCAGCTTCCCACAGAGCGGGAACCAAGAGACCCAGTACTTC

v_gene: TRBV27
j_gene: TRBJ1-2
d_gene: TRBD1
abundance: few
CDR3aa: CASSPGDRHYGYTF
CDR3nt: TGTGCCAGCAGTCCCGGGGACAGACACTATGGCTACACCTTC

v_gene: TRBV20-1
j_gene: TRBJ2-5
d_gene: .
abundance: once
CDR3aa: CSASQETQYF
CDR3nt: TGCAGTGCGAGTCAAGAGACCCAGTACTTC

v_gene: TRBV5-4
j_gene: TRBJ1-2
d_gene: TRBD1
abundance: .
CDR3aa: CASSLTGQGTNYGYTF
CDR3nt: TGTGCCAGCAGCTTGACCGGACAGGGGACTAACTATGGCTACACCTTC

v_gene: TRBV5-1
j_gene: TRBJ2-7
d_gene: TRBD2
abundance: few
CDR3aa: CASSPDIAGGHEQYF
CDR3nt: TGCGCCAGCAGCCCCGACATAGCGGGAGGCCACGAGCAGTACTTC

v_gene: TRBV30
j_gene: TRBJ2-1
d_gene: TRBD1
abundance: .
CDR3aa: CAWGTGFVWDEQFF
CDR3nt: TGTGCCTGGGGGACAGGGTTTGTTTGGGATGAGCAGTTCTTC

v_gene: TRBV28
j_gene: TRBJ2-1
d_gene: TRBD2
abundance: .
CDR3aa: CATHGTSGYNEQFF
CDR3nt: TGTGCCACACACGGGACTAGCGGGTACAATGAGCAGTTCTTC

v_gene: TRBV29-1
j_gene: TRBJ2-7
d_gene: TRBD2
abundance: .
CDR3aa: CSVEDPGTSGGRAYEQYF
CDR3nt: TGCAGCGTTGAAGATCCCGGGACTAGCGGGGGGAGGGCCTACGAGCAGTACTTC

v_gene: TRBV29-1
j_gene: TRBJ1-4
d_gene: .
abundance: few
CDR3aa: CSVRDGGEKLFF
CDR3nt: TGCAGCGTCCGGGACGGGGGGGAAAAACTGTTTTTT

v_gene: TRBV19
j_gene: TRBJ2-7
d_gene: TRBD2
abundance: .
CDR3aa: CASSSQRDGYEQYF
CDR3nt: TGTGCCAGTAGTTCCCAGCGGGACGGCTACGAGCAGTACTTC

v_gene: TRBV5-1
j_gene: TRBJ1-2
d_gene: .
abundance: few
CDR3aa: CASSLAAGQGYGYTF
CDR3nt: TGCGCCAGCAGCTTGGCCGCGGGGCAGGGATATGGCTACACCTTC

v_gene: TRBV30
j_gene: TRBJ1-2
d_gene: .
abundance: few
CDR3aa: CAWSEQGYYGYTF
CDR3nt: TGTGCCTGGAGCGAACAGGGCTACTATGGCTACACCTTC

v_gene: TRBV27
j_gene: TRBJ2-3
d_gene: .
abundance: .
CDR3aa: CASSLGPSLGDTQYF
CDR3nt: TGTGCCAGCAGTTTAGGCCCTAGCTTGGGGGATACGCAGTATTTT

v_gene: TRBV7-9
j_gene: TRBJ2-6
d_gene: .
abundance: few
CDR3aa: CASSLSGSEGANVLTF
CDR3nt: TGTGCCAGCAGCCTCTCGGGGTCGGAAGGGGCCAACGTCCTGACTTTC

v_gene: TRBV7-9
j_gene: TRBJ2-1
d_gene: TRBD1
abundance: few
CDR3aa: CASSSVWTGATVNEQFF
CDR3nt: TGTGCCAGCAGCTCAGTCTGGACAGGGGCTACCGTCAATGAGCAGTTCTTC

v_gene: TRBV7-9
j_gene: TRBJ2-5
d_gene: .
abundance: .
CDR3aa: CASTRFETQYF
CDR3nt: TGTGCCAGCACCCGTTTTGAGACCCAGTACTTC

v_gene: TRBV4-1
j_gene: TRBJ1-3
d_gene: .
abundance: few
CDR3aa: CASSRALSQLYGNTIYF
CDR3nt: TGCGCCAGCAGCCGAGCCCTCTCCCAATTATACGGAAACACCATATATTTT

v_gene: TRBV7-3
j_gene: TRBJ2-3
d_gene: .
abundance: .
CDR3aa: CASSLTGSKHTQYF
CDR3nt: TGTGCCAGCAGCTTAACCGGGAGCAAACATACGCAGTATTTT

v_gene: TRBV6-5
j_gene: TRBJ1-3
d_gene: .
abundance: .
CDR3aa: CASSYLSGNTIYF
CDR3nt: TGTGCCAGCAGTTACCTCTCTGGAAACACCATATATTTT

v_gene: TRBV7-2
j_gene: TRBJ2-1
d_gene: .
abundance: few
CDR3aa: CASSKSGSSYNEQFF
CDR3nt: TGTGCCAGCAGCAAATCGGGTTCCTCCTACAATGAGCAGTTCTTC

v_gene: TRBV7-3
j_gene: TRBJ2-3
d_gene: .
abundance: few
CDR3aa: CASSLTLSPGADTQYF
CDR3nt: TGTGCCAGCAGCTTAACGTTAAGCCCAGGGGCAGATACGCAGTATTTT

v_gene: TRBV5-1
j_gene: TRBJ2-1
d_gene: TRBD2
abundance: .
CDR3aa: CASSLVAGASYNEQFF
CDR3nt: TGCGCCAGCAGCTTGGTAGCGGGAGCGTCTTACAATGAGCAGTTCTTC

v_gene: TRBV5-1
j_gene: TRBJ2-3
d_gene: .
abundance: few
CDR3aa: CASSLVLSTDTQYF
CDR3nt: TGCGCCAGCAGCTTGGTCCTTAGCACAGATACGCAGTATTTT

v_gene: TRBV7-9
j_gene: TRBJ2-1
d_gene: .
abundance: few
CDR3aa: CASSSTGYNEQFF
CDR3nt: TGTGCCAGCAGCTCGACAGGATACAATGAGCAGTTCTTC

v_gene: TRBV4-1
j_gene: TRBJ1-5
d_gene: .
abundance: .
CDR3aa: CASSQEAGPQPQHF
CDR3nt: TGCGCCAGCAGCCAAGAGGCAGGGCCTCAGCCCCAGCATTTT

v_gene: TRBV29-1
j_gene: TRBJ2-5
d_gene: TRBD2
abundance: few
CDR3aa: CSVSKGGETQYF
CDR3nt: TGCAGCGTTAGTAAGGGAGGGGAGACCCAGTACTTC

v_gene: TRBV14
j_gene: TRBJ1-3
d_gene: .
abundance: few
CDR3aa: CASSQVSGNTIYF
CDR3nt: TGTGCCAGCAGCCAAGTATCTGGAAACACCATATATTTT

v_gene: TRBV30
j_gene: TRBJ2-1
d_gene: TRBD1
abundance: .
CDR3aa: CAWSVQDRGFF
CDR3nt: TGTGCCTGGAGTGTACAGGACAGGGGGTTCTTC

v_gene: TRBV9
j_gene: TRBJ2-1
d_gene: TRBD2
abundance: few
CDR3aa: CASSPQTSGSIQFF
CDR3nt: TGTGCCAGCAGCCCCCAGACTAGCGGGAGTATCCAGTTCTTC

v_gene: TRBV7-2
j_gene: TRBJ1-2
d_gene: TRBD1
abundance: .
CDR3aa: CASSFGQGSYGYTF
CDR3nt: TGTGCCAGCAGCTTCGGACAGGGCTCCTATGGCTACACCTTC